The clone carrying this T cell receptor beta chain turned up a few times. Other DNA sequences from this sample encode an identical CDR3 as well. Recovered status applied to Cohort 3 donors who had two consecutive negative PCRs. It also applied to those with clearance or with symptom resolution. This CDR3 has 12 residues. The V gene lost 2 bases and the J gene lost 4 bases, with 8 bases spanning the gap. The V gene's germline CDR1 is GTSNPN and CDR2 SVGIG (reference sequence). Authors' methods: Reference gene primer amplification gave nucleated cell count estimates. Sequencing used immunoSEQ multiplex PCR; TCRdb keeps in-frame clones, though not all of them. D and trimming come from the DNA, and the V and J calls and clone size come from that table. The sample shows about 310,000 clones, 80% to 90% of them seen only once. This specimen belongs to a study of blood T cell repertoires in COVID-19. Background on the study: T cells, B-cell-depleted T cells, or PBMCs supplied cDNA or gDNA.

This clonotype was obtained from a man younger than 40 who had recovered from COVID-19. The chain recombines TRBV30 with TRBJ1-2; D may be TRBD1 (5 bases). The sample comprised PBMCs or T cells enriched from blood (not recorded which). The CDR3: CAWSPQGYGYTF. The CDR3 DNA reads TGTGCCTGGAGTCCGCAGGGCTATGGCTACACCTTC.